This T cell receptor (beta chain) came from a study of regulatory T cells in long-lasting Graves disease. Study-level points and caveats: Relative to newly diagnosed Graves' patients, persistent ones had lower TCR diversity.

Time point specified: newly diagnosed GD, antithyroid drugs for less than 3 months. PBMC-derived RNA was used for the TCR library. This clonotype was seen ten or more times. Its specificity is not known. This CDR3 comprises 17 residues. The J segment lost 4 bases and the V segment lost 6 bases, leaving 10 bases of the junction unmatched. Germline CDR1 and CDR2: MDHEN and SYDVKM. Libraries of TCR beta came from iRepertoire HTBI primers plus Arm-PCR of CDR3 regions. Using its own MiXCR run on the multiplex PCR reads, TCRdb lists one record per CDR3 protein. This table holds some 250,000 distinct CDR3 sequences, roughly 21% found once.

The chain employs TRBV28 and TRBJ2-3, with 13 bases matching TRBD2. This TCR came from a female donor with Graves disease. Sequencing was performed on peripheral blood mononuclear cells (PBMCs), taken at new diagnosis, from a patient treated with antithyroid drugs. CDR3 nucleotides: TGTGCCAGCAGAGATACTCGACTAGCGGGGGGCGCAGATACGCAGTATTTT. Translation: CASRDTRLAGGADTQYF.